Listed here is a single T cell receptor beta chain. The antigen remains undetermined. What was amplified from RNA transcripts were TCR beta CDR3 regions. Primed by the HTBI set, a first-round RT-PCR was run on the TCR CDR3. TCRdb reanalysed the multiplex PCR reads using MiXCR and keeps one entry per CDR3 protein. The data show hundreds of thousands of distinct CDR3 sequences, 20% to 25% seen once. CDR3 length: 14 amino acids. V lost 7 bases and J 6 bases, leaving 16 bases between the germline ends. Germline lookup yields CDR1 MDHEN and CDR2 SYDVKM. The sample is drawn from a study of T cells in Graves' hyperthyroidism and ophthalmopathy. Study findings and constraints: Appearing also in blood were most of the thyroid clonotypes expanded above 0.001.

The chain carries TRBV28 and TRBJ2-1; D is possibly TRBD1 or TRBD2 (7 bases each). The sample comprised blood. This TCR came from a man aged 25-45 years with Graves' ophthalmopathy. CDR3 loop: CASNRRGGRNEQFF. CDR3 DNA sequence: TGTGCCAGCAACCGCAGGGGGGGCCGCAATGAGCAGTTCTTC.